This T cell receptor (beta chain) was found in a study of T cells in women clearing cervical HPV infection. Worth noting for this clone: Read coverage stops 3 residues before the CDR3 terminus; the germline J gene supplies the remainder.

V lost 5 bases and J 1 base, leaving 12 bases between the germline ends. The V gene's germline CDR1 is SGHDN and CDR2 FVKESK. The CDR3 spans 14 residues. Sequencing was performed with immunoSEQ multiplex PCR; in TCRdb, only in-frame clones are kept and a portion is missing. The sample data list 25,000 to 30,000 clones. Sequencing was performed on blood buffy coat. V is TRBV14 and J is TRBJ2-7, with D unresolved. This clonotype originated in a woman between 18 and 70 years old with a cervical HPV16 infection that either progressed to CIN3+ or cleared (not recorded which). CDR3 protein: CASSSRHQSYEQYF. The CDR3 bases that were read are TGTGCCAGCAGCAGTAGACACCAATCCTACGAG.